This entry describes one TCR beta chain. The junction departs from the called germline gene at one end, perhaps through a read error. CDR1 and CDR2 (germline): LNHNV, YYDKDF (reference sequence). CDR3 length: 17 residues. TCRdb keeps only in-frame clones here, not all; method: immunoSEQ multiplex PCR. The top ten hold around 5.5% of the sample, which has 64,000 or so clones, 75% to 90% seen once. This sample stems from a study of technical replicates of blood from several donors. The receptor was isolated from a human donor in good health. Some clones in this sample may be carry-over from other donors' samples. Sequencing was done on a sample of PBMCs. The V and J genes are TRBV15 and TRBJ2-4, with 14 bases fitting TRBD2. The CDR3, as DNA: TGTGCCACCAGCGCCCCGACTAGCGGGGGGGCCAGAAACATTCAGTACTTC. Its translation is CATSAPTSGGARNIQYF.